The clone carrying this TCR beta chain came up many times. The sample belongs to a study of T cells in Graves' hyperthyroidism and ophthalmopathy. Participants, patients aged 18 to 65, had newly diagnosed hyperthyroidism with a duration under 2 months. Amplification targeted TCR beta CDR3 regions from RNA transcripts. The TCR CDR3 first-round RT-PCR relied on the HTBI primer set. TCRdb used MiXCR to reprocess the multiplex PCR reads, holding one entry per CDR3 protein. The data hold 600,000 to 650,000 distinct CDR3 sequences, with roughly 16% observed a single time. The CDR3 sequence is 14 residues long. With 6 bases removed from V and 7 bases from J, the gap between germline ends came to 18 bases.

The V and J genes are TRBV12-3 or TRBV12-4 and TRBJ2-5; TRBD1 is a possible D gene (5 bases). The sequence was obtained from a woman aged 30 to 39 with Graves' hyperthyroidism. Material for sequencing was blood. The CDR3 reads CASSHPGSERTQYF. As DNA, the CDR3 is TGTGCCAGCAGCCACCCAGGGTCCGAGCGGACCCAGTACTTC.